This T cell receptor beta chain came from a study of CD8 T cells in ankylosing spondylitis. The study, taken as a whole, reports: There was a TCR beta motif, made of several highly homologous variants, that appeared characteristic of ankylosing spondylitis blood. Matched ankylosing spondylitis synovial fluid reportedly contained a significantly enriched population of disease-linked clones.

MiXCR, applied by TCRdb to the 5' RACE reads, yields one record per CDR3 protein. This table holds around 770,000 distinct CDR3 sequences, over 15% found once. The CDR3 extends over 12 amino acids. Germline assignment: CDR1 MDHEN and CDR2 SYDVKM. V shed 3 bases and J shed 5 bases, with 5 bases lying between them. Many counts were recorded for this clonotype. Antigen specificity is unknown. The chain employs TRBV28 and TRBJ1-5; no clear D gene. Sample: blood, either unsorted or a sorted T cell fraction (not recorded which). This clonotype was sampled from a male donor with ankylosing spondylitis. CDR3 nucleotides: TGTGCCAGCAGTTTGATAGATCAGCCCCAGCATTTT. Translation gives CASSLIDQPQHF.